This TCR beta chain was profiled in a study of early T cells in non-severe SARS-CoV-2 infection. This CDR3 contains 13 residues. V was trimmed by 8 bases and J by 4 bases, leaving 13 bases between them. Unique molecular identifiers were added to individual cDNA molecules. TCRdb fed the 5' RACE reads into MiXCR, producing one record per CDR3 protein. The table lists roughly 69,000 distinct CDR3 sequences, over 8% of them singletons. The sample consisted of whole blood, taken at baseline. This TCR came from an adult who was a healthcare worker with PCR-confirmed SARS-CoV-2 infection or an uninfected control (not recorded which). V gene TRBV12-3 or TRBV12-4 combines with J gene TRBJ2-3; D might be TRBD1 (6 bases). As DNA, the CDR3 is TGTGCCAGCCTACCAAGACAGGCAGATACGCAGTATTTT. It yields the protein CASLPRQADTQYF.